This T cell receptor (beta chain) was sequenced during a study of T cells in Graves' hyperthyroidism and ophthalmopathy. The ends were cut back, 5 bases at V and 5 bases at J, with 13 bases in the middle. Per the germline V gene, CDR1 is SGHVS and CDR2 is FQNEAQ. CDR3 size: 14 residues. Amplified TCR beta CDR3 regions derived from RNA transcripts. The HTBI set primed first-round TCR CDR3 RT-PCR. TCRdb reprocessed the multiplex PCR reads via MiXCR and lists one record per CDR3 protein. The data show fewer than 350,000 distinct CDR3 sequences, about 20% seen once. This clonotype was seen many times. The specimen sequenced was blood. The clonotype originates from a woman in her 50s with Graves' hyperthyroidism. The chain couples TRBV7-8 to TRBJ2-1; D may be TRBD2 (6 bases). CDR3 bases: TGTGCCAGCAGCCTAATGGGACTCAACAATGAGCAGTTCTTC. It translates to CASSLMGLNNEQFF.